Listed below are T cell receptor beta chains from one sample, sequenced in a study of somatic mutations in cytotoxic T cells in rheumatoid arthritis. Only in-frame clones appear in the TCRdb table, and some are missing; sequencing was by immunoSEQ multiplex PCR. The sample includes roughly 4,400 clones, approximately 86% seen only once; the top ten take 35% to 45%. Sequencing was performed on CD8+ T cells sorted from blood. These receptors all stem from a woman aged 45-65 years with rheumatoid arthritis. The CDR3 runs from the conserved cysteine through the conserved F or W. D genes are given only for firm matches. The listing skips clone size in some rows; elsewhere it reads once, few, many or a size class.

size: NA
D: NA
V: TRBV20-1
J: TRBJ1-2
CDR3: CSAQQGDGYTF
DNA: TGCAGTGCCCAGCAAGGGGATGGCTACACCTTC

size: NA
D: NA
V: TRBV29-1
J: TRBJ2-7
CDR3: CSVGLWGEEQYF
DNA: TGCAGCGTTGGGCTTTGGGGGGAAGAGCAGTACTTC

size: NA
D: NA
V: TRBV4-1
J: TRBJ1-1
CDR3: CASSVGVNTEAFF
DNA: TGCGCCAGCAGCGTAGGGGTAAACACTGAAGCTTTCTTT

size: few
D: NA
V: TRBV28
J: TRBJ1-3
CDR3: CASSLSQGFAGNTIYF
DNA: TGTGCCAGCAGTTTATCCCAGGGGTTCGCTGGAAACACCATATATTTT

size: NA
D: NA
V: TRBV2
J: TRBJ1-5
CDR3: CASSGRTVQGYQPQHF
DNA: TGTGCCAGCAGCGGGCGGACGGTCCAGGGGTATCAGCCCCAGCATTTT

size: NA
D: TRBD2
V: TRBV6-6
J: TRBJ2-1
CDR3: CATLAGAASSYNEQFF
DNA: TGTGCCACCCTAGCGGGGGCCGCTAGCTCCTACAATGAGCAGTTCTTC

size: few
D: NA
V: TRBV19
J: TRBJ2-1
CDR3: CASSIGQASYNEQFF
DNA: TGTGCCAGTAGTATAGGGCAGGCTTCTTACAATGAGCAGTTCTTC

size: NA
D: NA
V: TRBV2
J: TRBJ1-2
CDR3: CANSLDGRGYTF
DNA: TGTGCTAACTCACTAGACGGTCGGGGCTACACCTTC

size: NA
D: TRBD1
V: TRBV10-3
J: TRBJ1-6
CDR3: CAIQGADNSPLHF
DNA: TGTGCCATACAGGGGGCGGATAATTCACCCCTCCACTTT

size: NA
D: NA
V: TRBV2
J: TRBJ2-7
CDR3: CASGVRAGASYEQYF
DNA: TGTGCCAGCGGAGTCCGGGCAGGGGCTTCCTACGAGCAGTACTTC

size: NA
D: NA
V: TRBV5-1
J: TRBJ1-2
CDR3: CASSLDAGSDGYTF
DNA: TGTGCCAGCAGCTTGGATGCGGGATCGGATGGCTACACCTTC

size: NA
D: NA
V: TRBV6-6
J: TRBJ2-7
CDR3: CASSYSTASYEQYF
DNA: TGTGCCAGCAGTTACTCGACAGCTTCCTACGAGCAGTACTTC

size: NA
D: NA
V: TRBV4-1
J: TRBJ1-5
CDR3: CASSHLGGQPQHF
DNA: TGCGCCAGCAGCCATCTTGGCGGTCAGCCCCAGCATTTT

size: NA
D: NA
V: TRBV5-1
J: TRBJ2-1
CDR3: CASSLEATADEQFF
DNA: TGCGCCAGCAGCTTGGAAGCGACAGCCGATGAGCAGTTCTTC

size: NA
D: TRBD1
V: TRBV11-2
J: TRBJ1-1
CDR3: CASSRIQGRTEAFF
DNA: TGTGCCAGCAGCCGAATACAGGGGCGGACTGAAGCTTTCTTT

size: NA
D: NA
V: TRBV11-2
J: TRBJ2-1
CDR3: CASSFSRTRSYNEQFF
DNA: TGTGCCAGCAGCTTTAGTAGGACTCGTTCCTACAATGAGCAGTTCTTC

size: once
D: NA
V: TRBV6-5
J: TRBJ1-2
CDR3: CASSYSLRGTNYGYTF
DNA: TGTGCCAGCAGTTACTCCTTAAGGGGAACTAACTATGGCTACACCTTC

size: NA
D: NA
V: TRBV13
J: TRBJ1-2
CDR3: CASSLVQGYGYTF
DNA: TGTGCCAGCAGCTTAGTACAGGGATACGGCTACACCTTC

size: NA
D: NA
V: TRBV7-2
J: TRBJ1-1
CDR3: CAGSPGFLERTTEAFF
DNA: TGTGCCGGGTCACCAGGGTTCCTTGAGAGAACAACTGAAGCTTTCTTT

size: NA
D: NA
V: TRBV7-8
J: TRBJ1-3
CDR3: CASSLDTTGNTIYF
DNA: TGTGCCAGCAGCTTAGATACAACTGGAAACACCATATATTTT

size: NA
D: NA
V: TRBV5-1
J: TRBJ1-1
CDR3: CASSLAGSTEAFF
DNA: TGCGCCAGCAGCTTGGCGGGGAGCACTGAAGCTTTCTTT

size: NA
D: TRBD2
V: TRBV6-6
J: TRBJ2-3
CDR3: CASSYAGGRTDTQYF
DNA: TGTGCCAGCAGTTACGCGGGGGGCCGGACAGATACGCAGTATTTT

size: few
D: NA
V: TRBV5-5
J: TRBJ2-2
CDR3: CASSLGAGYTGELFF
DNA: TGTGCCAGCAGCTTGGGAGCGGGCTACACCGGGGAGCTGTTTTTT

size: NA
D: TRBD1
V: TRBV29-1
J: TRBJ1-2
CDR3: CSVEDFGDRGTYGYTF
DNA: TGCAGCGTTGAAGACTTCGGAGACAGGGGCACCTATGGCTACACCTTC

size: NA
D: TRBD1
V: TRBV6-5
J: TRBJ1-1
CDR3: CASSGTENTEAFF
DNA: TGTGCCAGCAGTGGGACAGAGAACACTGAAGCTTTCTTT

size: NA
D: NA
V: TRBV2
J: TRBJ2-7
CDR3: CASSDKQGRRPYEQYF
DNA: TGTGCCAGCAGTGACAAACAGGGTAGACGTCCCTACGAGCAGTACTTC

size: NA
D: NA
V: TRBV10-3
J: TRBJ2-7
CDR3: CAISESDSSYEQYF
DNA: TGTGCCATCAGTGAGTCGGACAGCTCCTACGAGCAGTACTTC

size: NA
D: NA
V: TRBV9
J: TRBJ2-3
CDR3: CASQEPSTDTQYF
DNA: TGTGCCAGTCAGGAACCAAGCACAGATACGCAGTATTTT

size: NA
D: TRBD1
V: TRBV15
J: TRBJ2-5
CDR3: CATSPRTGQETQYF
DNA: TGTGCCACCAGCCCTCGGACAGGCCAAGAGACCCAGTACTTC

size: NA
D: TRBD1
V: TRBV13
J: TRBJ2-7
CDR3: CASSSKRTGYEQYF
DNA: TGCGCCAGCAGCTCTAAGAGGACAGGGTACGAGCAGTACTTC

size: NA
D: NA
V: TRBV7-2
J: TRBJ1-6
CDR3: CATRAGWGNSPLHF
DNA: TGTGCCACGCGGGCGGGCTGGGGTAATTCACCCCTCCACTTT

size: NA
D: TRBD1
V: TRBV13
J: TRBJ1-2
CDR3: CASGGQGQPFLGYTF
DNA: TGTGCCAGCGGGGGCCAGGGACAGCCCTTCCTGGGCTACACCTTC

size: medium-sized
D: TRBD1
V: TRBV7-9
J: TRBJ1-4
CDR3: CASSYSPGQLATNEKLFF
DNA: TGTGCCAGCAGCTACTCACCGGGACAGCTTGCAACTAATGAAAAACTGTTTTTT

size: NA
D: NA
V: TRBV5-5
J: TRBJ1-5
CDR3: CASSLVGGTDQPQHF
DNA: TGTGCCAGCAGCTTGGTTGGGGGCACAGATCAGCCCCAGCATTTT

size: NA
D: NA
V: TRBV2
J: TRBJ1-4
CDR3: CASRDPGEEEKLFF
DNA: TGTGCCAGCAGGGACCCGGGGGAGGAGGAAAAACTGTTTTTT

size: few
D: NA
V: TRBV5-6
J: TRBJ1-4
CDR3: CASSSGQRGNEKLFF
DNA: TGTGCCAGCAGCAGTGGACAGCGGGGTAATGAAAAACTGTTTTTT

size: NA
D: NA
V: TRBV5-8
J: TRBJ1-1
CDR3: CASSLSVTENTEAFF
DNA: TGTGCCAGCAGCTTGAGTGTAACAGAGAACACTGAAGCTTTCTTT

size: NA
D: TRBD1
V: TRBV6-6
J: TRBJ2-4
CDR3: CASSYSTQGSKNIQYF
DNA: TGTGCCAGCAGTTACTCGACACAGGGGTCCAAAAACATTCAGTACTTC

size: NA
D: NA
V: TRBV9
J: TRBJ2-7
CDR3: CASSVNRDTSTYEQYF
DNA: TGTGCCAGCAGCGTCAACCGGGACACCTCGACGTACGAGCAGTACTTC

size: NA
D: NA
V: TRBV29-1
J: TRBJ1-2
CDR3: CSGRTDYGYTF
DNA: TGCAGCGGAAGGACTGACTATGGCTACACCTTC

size: NA
D: NA
V: TRBV7-6
J: TRBJ2-7
CDR3: CASSFDRRYEQYF
DNA: TGTGCCAGCAGCTTCGACAGGCGCTACGAGCAGTACTTC

size: NA
D: NA
V: TRBV5-4
J: TRBJ2-7
CDR3: CASSPRGKSYEQYF
DNA: TGTGCCAGCAGCCCCCGGGGAAAATCCTACGAGCAGTACTTC

size: NA
D: NA
V: TRBV7-7
J: TRBJ2-7
CDR3: CASSPSSGVNTEQYF
DNA: TGTGCCAGCAGCCCGTCGTCAGGGGTTAATACCGAGCAGTACTTC

size: once
D: NA
V: TRBV7-8
J: TRBJ2-7
CDR3: CASSLMPRWYEQYF
DNA: TGTGCCAGCAGCTTAATGCCTAGGTGGTACGAGCAGTACTTC

size: NA
D: NA
V: TRBV5-1
J: TRBJ2-7
CDR3: CASSPDGPGAEQYF
DNA: TGCGCCAGCAGCCCCGACGGACCTGGGGCCGAGCAGTACTTC

size: once
D: NA
V: TRBV9
J: TRBJ2-1
CDR3: CASSVRGIDNEQFF
DNA: TGTGCCAGCAGCGTTAGGGGGATAGACAATGAGCAGTTCTTC